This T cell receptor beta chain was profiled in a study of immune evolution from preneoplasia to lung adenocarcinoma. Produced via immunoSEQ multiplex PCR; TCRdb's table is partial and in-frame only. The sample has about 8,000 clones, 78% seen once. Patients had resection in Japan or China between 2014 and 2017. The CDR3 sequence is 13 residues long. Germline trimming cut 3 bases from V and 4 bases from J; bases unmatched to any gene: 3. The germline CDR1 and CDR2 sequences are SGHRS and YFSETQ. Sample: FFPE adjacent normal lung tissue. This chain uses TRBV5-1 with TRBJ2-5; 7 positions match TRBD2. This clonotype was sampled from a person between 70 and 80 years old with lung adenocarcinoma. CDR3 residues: CASSSSGTETQYF. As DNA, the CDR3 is TGCGCCAGCAGCTCAAGCGGGACAGAGACCCAGTACTTC.